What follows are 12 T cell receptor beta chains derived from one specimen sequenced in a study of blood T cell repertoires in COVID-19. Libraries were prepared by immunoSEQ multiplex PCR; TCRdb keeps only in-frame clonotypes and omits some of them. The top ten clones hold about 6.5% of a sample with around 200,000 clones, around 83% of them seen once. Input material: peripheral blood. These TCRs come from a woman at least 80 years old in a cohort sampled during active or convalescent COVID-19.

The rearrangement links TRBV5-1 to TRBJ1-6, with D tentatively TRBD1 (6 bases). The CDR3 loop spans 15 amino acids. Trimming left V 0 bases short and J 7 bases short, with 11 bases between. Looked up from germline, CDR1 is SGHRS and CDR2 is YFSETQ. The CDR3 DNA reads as TGCGCCAGCAGCTTGGAGGCGGGGGCGAATTCACCCCTCCACTTT. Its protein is CASSLEAGANSPLHF. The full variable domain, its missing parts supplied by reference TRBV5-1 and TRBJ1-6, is KAGVTQTPRYLIKTRGQQVTLSCSPISGHRSVSWYQQTPGQGLQFLFEYFSETQRNKGNFPGRFSGRQFSNSRSEMNVSTLELGDSALYLCASSLEAGANSPLHFGNGTRLTVT.

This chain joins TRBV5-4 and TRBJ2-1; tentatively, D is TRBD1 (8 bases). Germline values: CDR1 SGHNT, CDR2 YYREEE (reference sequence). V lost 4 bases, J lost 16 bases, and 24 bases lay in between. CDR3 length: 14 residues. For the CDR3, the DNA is TGTGCCAGCAGCCCGGGAGGTACCGGGACAGGTAATTTCTTC. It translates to CASSPGGTGTGNFF.

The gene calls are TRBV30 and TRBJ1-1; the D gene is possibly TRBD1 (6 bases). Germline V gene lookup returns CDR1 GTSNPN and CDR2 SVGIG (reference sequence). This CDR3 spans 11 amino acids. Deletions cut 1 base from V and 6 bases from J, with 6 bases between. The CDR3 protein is CAWSEGAEAFF. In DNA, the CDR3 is TGTGCCTGGAGTGAGGGGGCTGAAGCTTTCTTT. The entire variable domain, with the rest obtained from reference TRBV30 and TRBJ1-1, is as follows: SQTIHQWPATLVQPVGSPLSLECTVEGTSNPNLYWYRQAAGRGLQLLFYSVGIGQISSEVPQNLSASRPQDRQFILSSKKLLLSDSGFYLCAWSEGAEAFFGQGTRLTVV.

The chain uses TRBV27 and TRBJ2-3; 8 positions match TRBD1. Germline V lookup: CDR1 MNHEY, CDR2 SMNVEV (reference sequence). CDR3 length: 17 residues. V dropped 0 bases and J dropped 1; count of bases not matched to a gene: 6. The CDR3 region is CASSLSVAGGRTDTQYF. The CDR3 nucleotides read TGTGCCAGCAGTTTATCAGTGGCAGGGGGCCGCACAGATACGCAGTATTTT.

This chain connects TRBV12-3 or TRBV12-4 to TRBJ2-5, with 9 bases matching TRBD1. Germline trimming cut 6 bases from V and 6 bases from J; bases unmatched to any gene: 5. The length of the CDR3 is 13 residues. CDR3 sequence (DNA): TGTGCCAGCAGGTTGGGGACAGGGAAGACCCAGTACTTC. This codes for CASRLGTGKTQYF.

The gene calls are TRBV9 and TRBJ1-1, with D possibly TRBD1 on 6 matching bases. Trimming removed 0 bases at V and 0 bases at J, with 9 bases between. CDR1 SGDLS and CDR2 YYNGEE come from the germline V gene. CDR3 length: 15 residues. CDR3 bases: TGTGCCAGCAGCGTAGGTGGGACACTGAACACTGAAGCTTTCTTT. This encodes CASSVGGTLNTEAFF.

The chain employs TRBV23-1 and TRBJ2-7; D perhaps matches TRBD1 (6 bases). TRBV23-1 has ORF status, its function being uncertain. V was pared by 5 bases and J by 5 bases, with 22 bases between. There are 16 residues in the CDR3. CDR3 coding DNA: TGCGCCAGCAGTACTTTTCTTGGGGGCTATTTTGACGAGCAGTACGTC. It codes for CASSTFLGGYFDEQYV.

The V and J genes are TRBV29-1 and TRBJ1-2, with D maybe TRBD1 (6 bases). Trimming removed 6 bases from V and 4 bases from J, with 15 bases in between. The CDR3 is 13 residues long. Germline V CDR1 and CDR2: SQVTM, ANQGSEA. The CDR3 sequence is CSVPYQGFYGYTF. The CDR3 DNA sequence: TGCAGCGTACCATATCAGGGGTTCTATGGCTACACCTTC.

CDR3 bases: TGTGCCAGCAGCTCATTCGGACAGTCCATTCTACGAGGGCAGTACGTC. Protein sequence: CASSSFGQSILRGQYV. The V and J genes are TRBV5-6 and TRBJ2-7; a weak D match, TRBD1 (6 bases). In germline, CDR1 is SGHDT, CDR2 YYEEEE. The CDR3 is made up of 16 amino acids. V lost 3 bases and J 9 bases, leaving 25 bases between the germline ends.

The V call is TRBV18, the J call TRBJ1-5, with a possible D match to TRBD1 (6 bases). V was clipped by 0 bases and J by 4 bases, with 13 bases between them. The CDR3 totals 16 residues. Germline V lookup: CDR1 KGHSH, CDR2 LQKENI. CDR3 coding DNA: TGTGCCAGCTCACCACCACAGGGTACTATTAATCAGCCCCAGCATTTT. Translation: CASSPPQGTINQPQHF.

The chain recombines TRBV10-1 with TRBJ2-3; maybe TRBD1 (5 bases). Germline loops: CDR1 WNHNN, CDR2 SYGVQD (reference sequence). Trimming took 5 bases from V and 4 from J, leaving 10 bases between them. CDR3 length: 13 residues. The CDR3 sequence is CASSFQGADTQYF. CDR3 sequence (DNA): TGCGCCAGCAGTTTTCAGGGTGCAGATACGCAGTATTTT.

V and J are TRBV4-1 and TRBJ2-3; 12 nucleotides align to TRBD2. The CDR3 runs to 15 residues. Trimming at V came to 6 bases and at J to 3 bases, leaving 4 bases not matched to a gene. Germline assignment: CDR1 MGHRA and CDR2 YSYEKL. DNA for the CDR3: TGCGCCAGCAGACAAACTAGCGGGAGGACAGATACGCAGTATTTT. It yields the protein CASRQTSGRTDTQYF.